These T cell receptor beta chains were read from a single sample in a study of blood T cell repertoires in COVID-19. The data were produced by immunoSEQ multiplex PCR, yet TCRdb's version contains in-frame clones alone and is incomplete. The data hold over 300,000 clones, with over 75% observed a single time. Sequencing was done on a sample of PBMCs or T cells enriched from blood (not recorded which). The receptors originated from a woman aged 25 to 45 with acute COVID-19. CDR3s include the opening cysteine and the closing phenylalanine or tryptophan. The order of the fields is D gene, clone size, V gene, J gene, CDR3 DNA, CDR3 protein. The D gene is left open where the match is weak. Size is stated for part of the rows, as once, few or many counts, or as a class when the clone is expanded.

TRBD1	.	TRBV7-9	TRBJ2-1	TGTGCCAGCAGCTTAGGTCCACCGAGGACAGGGCTGCATGAGCAGTTCTTC	CASSLGPPRTGLHEQFF
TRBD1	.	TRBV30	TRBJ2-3	TGTGCCTGGAACCATCCCGACAGGGGGAGCACAGATACGCAGTATTTT	CAWNHPDRGSTDTQYF
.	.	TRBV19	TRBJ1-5	TGTGCCAGTAGTTCCCGGGACACTAGCAATCAGCCCCAGCATTTT	CASSSRDTSNQPQHF
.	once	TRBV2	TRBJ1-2	TGTGCCAGCAGGGTGACAGCAAACTATGGCTACACCTTC	CASRVTANYGYTF
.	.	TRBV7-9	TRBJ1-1	TGTGCCAGCAGCTTACCGTCAGGGGCTGAAGCTTTCTTT	CASSLPSGAEAFF
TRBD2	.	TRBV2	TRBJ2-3	TGTGCCAGCAGTGAAGTGGGTAGCGGGCGCTTTAGCACAGATACGCAGTATTTT	CASSEVGSGRFSTDTQYF
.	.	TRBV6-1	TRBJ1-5	TGTGCCAGCAGTGAACGACAAACAAATCAGCCCCAGCATTTT	CASSERQTNQPQHF
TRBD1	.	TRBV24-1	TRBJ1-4	TGTGCCACCAGTGAAGGACAGGTCGCAACTAATGAAAAACTGTTTTTT	CATSEGQVATNEKLFF
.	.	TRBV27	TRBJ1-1	TGTGCCAGCAGTTTATGGGGGGGAGGGAACCCTGAAGCTTTCTTT	CASSLWGGGNPEAFF
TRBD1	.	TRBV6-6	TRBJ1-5	TGTGCCAGCAGACCCACAGGGGGCGCAGGACAGCCCCAGCATTTT	CASRPTGGAGQPQHF
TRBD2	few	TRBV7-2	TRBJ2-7	TGTGCCAGCAGCTTAAAAGCGGGGGGGTCCTACGAGCAGTACTTC	CASSLKAGGSYEQYF
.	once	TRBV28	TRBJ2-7	TGTGCCAGCAAGGAGAACTACGAGCAGTACTTC	CASKENYEQYF